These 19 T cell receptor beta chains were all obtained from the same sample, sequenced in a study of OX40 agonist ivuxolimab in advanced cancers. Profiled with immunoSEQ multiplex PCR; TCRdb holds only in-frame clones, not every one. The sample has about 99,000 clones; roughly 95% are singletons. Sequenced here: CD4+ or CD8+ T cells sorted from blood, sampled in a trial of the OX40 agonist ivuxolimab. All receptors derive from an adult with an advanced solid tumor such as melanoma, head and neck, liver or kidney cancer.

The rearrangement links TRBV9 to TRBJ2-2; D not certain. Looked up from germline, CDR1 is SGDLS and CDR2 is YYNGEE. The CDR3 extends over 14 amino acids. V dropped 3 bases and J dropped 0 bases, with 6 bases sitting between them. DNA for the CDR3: TGTGCCAGCAGCGATGGTCCGAACACCGGGGAGCTGTTTTTT. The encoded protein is CASSDGPNTGELFF.

CDR3 DNA sequence: TGCAGCGTAAGAGAAGCCTATGAAAAACTGTTTTTT. Translated, it gives CSVREAYEKLFF. The chain is built from TRBV29-1 and TRBJ1-4; D is unclear. CDR1 is SQVTM, CDR2 ANQGSEA, per germline. The ends were cut back, 6 bases at V and 6 bases at J, with 11 bases in the middle. This CDR3 has 12 residues.

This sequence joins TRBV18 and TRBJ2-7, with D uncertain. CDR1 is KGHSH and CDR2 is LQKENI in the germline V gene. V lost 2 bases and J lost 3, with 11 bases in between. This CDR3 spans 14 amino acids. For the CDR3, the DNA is TGTGCCAGCTCACCAGGGAACAGAATCTACGAGCAGTACTTC. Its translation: CASSPGNRIYEQYF.

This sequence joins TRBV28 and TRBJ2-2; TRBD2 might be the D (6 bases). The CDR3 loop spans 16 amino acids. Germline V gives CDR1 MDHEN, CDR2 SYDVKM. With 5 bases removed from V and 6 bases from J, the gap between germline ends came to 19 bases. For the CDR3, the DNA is TGTGCCAGCAGTCCAACTAGCCTCCCTGGGGCCGGGGAGCTGTTTTTT. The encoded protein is CASSPTSLPGAGELFF.

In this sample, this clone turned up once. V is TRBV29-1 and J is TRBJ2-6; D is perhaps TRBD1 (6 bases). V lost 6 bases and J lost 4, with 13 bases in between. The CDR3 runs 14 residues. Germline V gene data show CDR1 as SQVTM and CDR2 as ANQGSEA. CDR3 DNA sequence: TGCAGCGTCCGAACAGGGTCCGGGGCCAACGTCCTGACTTTC. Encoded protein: CSVRTGSGANVLTF.

The CDR3 spells CASSLPGTALYEQYF. CDR3 in DNA: TGTGCCAGCAGTCTACCCGGGACAGCCCTATACGAGCAGTACTTC. This chain joins TRBV28 and TRBJ2-7, with TRBD1 matching 7 bases. The CDR3 runs 15 residues. Germline V gene sequence: CDR1 MDHEN, CDR2 SYDVKM. Losses at the gene ends were 5 bases for V and 4 bases for J; bases not matched to a gene: 11.

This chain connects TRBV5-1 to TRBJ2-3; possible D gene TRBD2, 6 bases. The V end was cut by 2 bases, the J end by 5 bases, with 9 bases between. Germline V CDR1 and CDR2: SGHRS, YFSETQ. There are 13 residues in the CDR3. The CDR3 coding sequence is TGCGCCAGCAGCTTTGAGGGAGGAGATACGCAGTATTTT. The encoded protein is CASSFEGGDTQYF.

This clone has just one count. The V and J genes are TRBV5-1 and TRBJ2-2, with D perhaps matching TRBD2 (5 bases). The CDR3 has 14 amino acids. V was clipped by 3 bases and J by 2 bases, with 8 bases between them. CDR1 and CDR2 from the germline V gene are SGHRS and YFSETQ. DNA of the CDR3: TGCGCCAGCAGCTCGGGATCTAACACCGGGGAGCTGTTTTTT. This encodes CASSSGSNTGELFF.

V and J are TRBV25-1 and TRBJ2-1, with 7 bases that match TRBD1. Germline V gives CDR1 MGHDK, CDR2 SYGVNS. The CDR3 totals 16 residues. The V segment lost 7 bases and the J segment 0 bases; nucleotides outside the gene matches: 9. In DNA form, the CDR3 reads TGTGCCAGCACCCCCTGGGGGACAGACTCCTACAATGAGCAGTTCTTC. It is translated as CASTPWGTDSYNEQFF.

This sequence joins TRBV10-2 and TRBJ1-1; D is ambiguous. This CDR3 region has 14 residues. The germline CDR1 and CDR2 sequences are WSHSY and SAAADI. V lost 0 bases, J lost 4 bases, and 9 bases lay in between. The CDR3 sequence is CASSESRGGTEAFF. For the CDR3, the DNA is TGCGCCAGCAGTGAGTCGCGGGGAGGCACTGAAGCTTTCTTT.

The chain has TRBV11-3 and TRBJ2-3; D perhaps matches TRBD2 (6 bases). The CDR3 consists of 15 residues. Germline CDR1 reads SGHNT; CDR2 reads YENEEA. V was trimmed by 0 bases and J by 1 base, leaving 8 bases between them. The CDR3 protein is CASSLDASGTDTQYF. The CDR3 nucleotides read TGTGCCAGCAGCTTAGACGCTAGCGGCACAGATACGCAGTATTTT.

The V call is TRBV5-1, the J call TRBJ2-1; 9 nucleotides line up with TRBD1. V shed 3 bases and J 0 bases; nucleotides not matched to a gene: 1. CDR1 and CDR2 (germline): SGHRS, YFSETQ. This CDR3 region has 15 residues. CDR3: CASSSTGGSYNEQFF. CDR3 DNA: TGCGCCAGCAGCTCGACAGGGGGCTCCTACAATGAGCAGTTCTTC. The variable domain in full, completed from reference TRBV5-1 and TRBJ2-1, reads KAGVTQTPRYLIKTRGQQVTLSCSPISGHRSVSWYQQTPGQGLQFLFEYFSETQRNKGNFPGRFSGRQFSNSRSEMNVSTLELGDSALYLCASSSTGGSYNEQFFGPGTRLTVL.

CDR3 protein: CASSQHLNRGRWTGYTF. The CDR3 region has the DNA TGCGCCAGCAGCCAGCATCTTAACAGGGGGCGATGGACTGGCTACACCTTC. The chain has TRBV4-3 and TRBJ1-2; 9 bases fit TRBD1. Germline CDR1 reads LGHNA; CDR2 reads YSLEER. The CDR3 has 17 amino acids. With 3 bases clipped from V and 7 bases from J, the junction kept 15 bases outside the gene matches.

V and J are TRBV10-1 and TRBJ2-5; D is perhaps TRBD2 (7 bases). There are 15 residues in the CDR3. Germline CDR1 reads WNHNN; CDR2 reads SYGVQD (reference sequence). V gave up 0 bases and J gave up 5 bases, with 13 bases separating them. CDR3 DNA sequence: TGCGCCAGCAGTGAGTCGAGGGGGGGAGCGGAGACCCAGTACTTC. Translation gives CASSESRGGAETQYF.

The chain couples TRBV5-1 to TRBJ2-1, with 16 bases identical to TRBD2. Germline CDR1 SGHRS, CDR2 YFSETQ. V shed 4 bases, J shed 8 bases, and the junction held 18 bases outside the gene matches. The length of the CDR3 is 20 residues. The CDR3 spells CASSPEGLAGGPPGIDEQFF. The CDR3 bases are TGCGCCAGCAGCCCTGAGGGACTAGCGGGAGGGCCCCCGGGGATAGATGAGCAGTTCTTC.

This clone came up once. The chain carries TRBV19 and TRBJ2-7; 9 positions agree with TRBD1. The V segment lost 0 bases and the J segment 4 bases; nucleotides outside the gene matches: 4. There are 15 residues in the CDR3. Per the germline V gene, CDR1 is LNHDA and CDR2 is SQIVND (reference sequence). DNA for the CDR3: TGTGCCAGTAGTATAGAGGGACAGGGTTTTTACGAGCAGTACTTC. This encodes CASSIEGQGFYEQYF.

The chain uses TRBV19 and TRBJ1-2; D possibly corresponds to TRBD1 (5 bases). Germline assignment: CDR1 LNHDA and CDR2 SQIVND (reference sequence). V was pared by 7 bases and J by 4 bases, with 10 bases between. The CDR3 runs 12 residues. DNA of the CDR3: TGTGCCAGTAAACTTAGGGGCTATGGCTACACCTTC. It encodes CASKLRGYGYTF.

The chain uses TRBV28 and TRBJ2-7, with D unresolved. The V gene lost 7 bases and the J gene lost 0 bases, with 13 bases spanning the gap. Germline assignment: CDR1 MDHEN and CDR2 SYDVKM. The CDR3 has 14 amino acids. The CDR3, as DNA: TGTGCCAGCACCTTCCAATTGAGCTCCTACGAGCAGTACTTC. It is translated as CASTFQLSSYEQYF.

Here the CDR3 reads CASSPQGRDETQYF. The DNA of the CDR3 is TGTGCCAGCAGCCCACAGGGAAGAGACGAGACCCAGTACTTC. The V call is TRBV11-2, the J call TRBJ2-5; tentative D call: TRBD1 (6 bases). The CDR3 loop spans 14 amino acids. Trimming stripped 5 bases from V and 5 bases from J, with 15 bases between. The germline V gene has CDR1 SGHAT and CDR2 FQNNGV.